This TCR beta chain is drawn from a study of cytomegalovirus exposure and HLA in healthy donors. Study at large: The same platform used for the 500 to 850 first-cohort repertoires was also used for the 95 to 150 validation repertoires, as a later analysis reported.

Study-level findings and limits: Within the 120 validation repertoires, first-cohort TCR clusters tended to co-occur, according to a later analysis. Cytomegalovirus association was listed for about 180 TCR beta chains. Reports showed the classifier diagnosing cytomegalovirus status with high specificity and sensitivity.

This clone was recorded once. Antigen unknown. The CDR3 has 15 amino acids. Looked up from germline, CDR1 is LNHDA and CDR2 is SQIVND (reference sequence). The junction had 5 bases not matched to a gene; V was cut back by 4 bases and J by 7 bases. TCRdb keeps only in-frame clones here, not all; method: immunoSEQ multiplex PCR. The data show tens of thousands of clones, 94% seen once. The genes are TRBV19 and TRBJ2-1; 12 bases are shared with TRBD1. This TCR was sampled from a woman younger than 35 in good health and CMV-seropositive. The sequenced material came from PBMCs. The CDR3 coding sequence is TGTGCCAGTAGTAGCCGGGACAGGGGGCGGAATGAGCAGTTCTTC. Protein sequence: CASSSRDRGRNEQFF.